A selection of T cell receptor beta chains follows, all from one sample in a study of metastatic and nonmetastatic thyroid tumors. TCRdb re-called clones from the PCR reads using MiXCR. The profile shows tens of thousands of clones, 15% to 20% of them singletons. Sequenced material: blood. The origin of the receptors is a female donor with papillary thyroid cancer or a benign thyroid nodule (not recorded which). Some clones in this sample may be carry-over from other donors' samples. Both conserved end residues are part of each CDR3. The order of the fields is D gene, J gene, clone size, V gene, CDR3 protein, CDR3 DNA. A D gene is named only where the DNA matches it firmly. The size field is filled for only some rows; it gives once, few, many or a size class.

>.|TRBJ1-3|many|TRBV5-5
CASSLTYGGGGNTIYF
TGTGCCAGCAGCCTCACCTACGGGGGGGGTGGAAACACCATATATTTT
>.|TRBJ1-6|many|TRBV28
CASSDSYNSPLHF
TGTGCCAGCAGCGACAGTTATAATTCACCCCTCCACTTT
>.|TRBJ1-5|many|TRBV7-7
CASKVDNQPQHF
TGTGCTAGCAAAGTCGACAATCAGCCCCAGCATTTT
>.|TRBJ1-2|many|TRBV5-1
CASSLDWGRLYGYTF
TGCGCCAGCAGCTTGGATTGGGGGCGTCTATATGGCTACACCTTC
>.|TRBJ1-4|many|TRBV12-3/TRBV12-4
CASSSAGTINEKLFF
TGTGCCAGCAGTTCCGCCGGGACAATTAATGAAAAACTGTTTTTT
>TRBD1|TRBJ2-7|.|TRBV11-2
CASSSYGTGPYEQYF
TGTGCCAGCAGCTCTTACGGGACAGGACCTTACGAGCAGTACTTC
>.|TRBJ2-5|many|TRBV7-7
CASSPTTSSETQYF
TGTGCTAGCAGCCCGACGACTAGTAGCGAGACCCAGTACTTC
>.|TRBJ1-6|many|TRBV5-1
CASSTGTLTHPYSPLHF
TGCGCCAGCAGCACCGGGACACTTACACACCCCTACTCACCCCTCCACTTT
>.|TRBJ1-3|many|TRBV3-1
CASSLGVVPGNTIYF
TGTGCCAGCAGCCTCGGGGTCGTCCCTGGAAACACCATATATTTT
>.|TRBJ2-2|many|TRBV11-3
CASSPSIGGNTGELFF
TGTGCCAGCAGCCCTTCGATTGGGGGGAACACCGGGGAGCTGTTTTTT
>TRBD2|TRBJ2-3|many|TRBV14
CASSPLTSGGADTQYF
TGTGCCAGCAGCCCCCTAACTAGCGGGGGGGCGGATACGCAGTATTTT
>.|TRBJ1-2|many|TRBV4-1
CASSLTWSIYINYGYTF
TGCGCCAGCAGCCTTACCTGGTCTATCTATATTAACTATGGCTACACCTTC
>TRBD2|TRBJ2-1|many|TRBV5-1
CASTPGGVGFLSYNEQFF
TGCGCCAGCACCCCTGGGGGGGTAGGATTTCTCTCCTACAATGAGCAGTTCTTC
>.|TRBJ2-3|many|TRBV5-1
CASSSGTFTDTQYF
TGCGCCAGCAGCTCTGGGACCTTCACAGATACGCAGTATTTT
>.|TRBJ2-2|.|TRBV12-3/TRBV12-4
CASSLSGLGAFTGELFF
TGTGCCAGCAGTTTAAGTGGTCTAGGGGCATTCACCGGGGAGCTGTTTTTT
>.|TRBJ1-6|.|TRBV25-1
CASRDMVYNSPVHF
TGTGCCAGTCGAGATATGGTATATAATTCTCCCGTCCACTTT
>.|TRBJ1-5|.|TRBV11-2
CASSTTAGSNQPQHF
TGTGCCAGCAGCACTACAGCTGGGAGCAATCAGCCCCAGCATTTT
>.|TRBJ2-1|.|TRBV6-2/TRBV6-3
CASRKLVGHEQFF
TGTGCCAGCAGAAAGTTGGTGGGACATGAGCAGTTCTTC
>.|TRBJ2-2|many|TRBV5-4
CASSLLGDGELFF
TGTGCCAGCAGCTTGCTCGGAGACGGGGAGCTGTTTTTT
>.|TRBJ1-1|.|TRBV15
CATSRVGGAWTEAFF
TGTGCTACCAGCAGAGTGGGGGGCGCGTGGACTGAAGCTTTCTTT
>TRBD1|TRBJ1-5|few|TRBV19
CASSIEPTGMSGNQPQHF
TGTGCCAGTAGTATAGAGCCGACAGGGATGAGTGGCAATCAGCCCCAGCATTTT
>.|TRBJ2-7|many|TRBV29-1
CSVDGRGGDEQYF
TGCAGCGTTGACGGCAGGGGAGGCGACGAGCAGTACTTC